The next 22 T cell receptor beta chains were all read from a single sample in a study of neurological immune-mediated disorders. TCRdb processed the 5' RACE reads anew with MiXCR; each CDR3 protein has one entry. The table has more than 75,000 distinct CDR3 sequences, roughly 4.7% seen once. The material sequenced was PBMCs. Receptors originate from a woman in her thirties with multiple sclerosis.

This clonotype was seen ten or more times. The rearrangement uses TRBV2 and TRBJ1-4; TRBD1 agrees at 8 bases. Trimming at V came to 3 bases and at J to 8 bases, leaving 5 bases not matched to a gene. CDR1 is SNHLY, CDR2 FYNNEI, per germline. CDR3 length equals 14 residues. CDR3 nucleotides: TGTGCCAGCAGTGACGGGACAGGAAAAGAAAAACTGTTTTTT. Translation gives CASSDGTGKEKLFF.

This clonotype was seen repeatedly, ten times or more. The chain uses TRBV20-1 and TRBJ1-6, with D perhaps matching TRBD1 (5 bases). CDR1 and CDR2 (germline): DFQATT, SNEGSKA (reference sequence). This CDR3 contains 14 residues. V lost 4 bases and J lost 10, with 17 bases in between. CDR3 DNA sequence: TGCAGTGCTACCCCACCGGGGGAGGGGTCACCCCTCCACTTT. Protein: CSATPPGEGSPLHF.

This clonotype was recorded at least ten times. The chain recombines TRBV6-6 with TRBJ2-7; D gene ambiguous. The CDR3 spans 12 residues. The V and J ends lost 6 bases and 4 bases respectively, with 10 bases between them. Per germline, CDR1 MNHNY and CDR2 SVGAGI (reference sequence). For the CDR3, the DNA is TGTGCCAGCAGGAAAACAGCTTACGAGCAGTACTTC. It specifies CASRKTAYEQYF.

This clonotype was counted many times. The chain joins TRBV5-1 to TRBJ2-3, with unresolved D. Germline assignment: CDR1 SGHRS and CDR2 YFSETQ. V dropped 0 bases and J dropped 5 bases, with 10 bases sitting between them. The CDR3 consists of 14 residues. The CDR3 is CASSLGLQLDTQYF. DNA for the CDR3: TGCGCCAGCAGCTTGGGCCTCCAACTAGATACGCAGTATTTT.

This clonotype was counted many times. The chain combines TRBV9 with TRBJ1-1; TRBD1 matches at 7 bases. The CDR3 has 15 residues. The J segment lost 11 bases and the V segment lost 4 bases, leaving 17 bases of the junction unmatched. Germline CDR1 SGDLS, CDR2 YYNGEE. DNA of the CDR3: TGTGCCAGCAGCCCCACACAGGGGCCCAGGTCGAGGGCTTTCTTT. Protein sequence: CASSPTQGPRSRAFF.

The sample holds many counts of this clonotype. The gene calls are TRBV12-3 or TRBV12-4 and TRBJ1-1; 7 nucleotides align to TRBD1. V was pared by 5 bases and J by 4 bases, with 25 bases of the junction left unmatched. The CDR3 runs 20 residues. CDR3 DNA: TGTGCCAGCAGTCCCAGACAGGGTGGTCGAGTTTTGGGTCCTGGCACTGAAGCTTTCTTT. The encoded protein is CASSPRQGGRVLGPGTEAFF.

This clonotype was detected many times. The chain joins TRBV5-1 to TRBJ2-7; the D gene is possibly TRBD1 (6 bases). The V gene lost 2 bases and the J gene lost 2 bases, with 11 bases spanning the gap. Germline values: CDR1 SGHRS, CDR2 YFSETQ. This CDR3 has 14 amino acids. The CDR3 DNA follows: TGCGCCAGCAGCTTCTCGACAGGAGCCTACGAGCAGTACGTC. This gives the protein CASSFSTGAYEQYV.

This clonotype came up many times. J is TRBJ2-1 and V is TRBV20-1, with a possible D match to TRBD2 (5 bases). The length of the CDR3 is 13 residues. CDR1 is DFQATT and CDR2 is SNEGSKA in the germline V gene (reference sequence). V was clipped by 1 base and J by 7 bases, with 11 bases between them. The CDR3 DNA reads TGCAGTGCTAGAGCGCCCCCGGGGAATGAGCAGTTCTTC. Protein product: CSARAPPGNEQFF.

This clonotype came up many times. The DNA for the CDR3 is TGCGCCAGCAGGGACAGCAGGAACTCTGGAAACACCATATATTTT. Protein product: CASRDSRNSGNTIYF. The chain joins TRBV5-1 to TRBJ1-3, with D possibly matching TRBD1 (6 bases). From germline, CDR1 is SGHRS and CDR2 YFSETQ. The CDR3 has 15 residues. The V and J ends lost 5 bases and 0 bases respectively, with 12 bases between them.

This clonotype was detected only a few times. CDR3 DNA: TGCAGTGTATCTAGCGGGGTCATCAATGAGCAGTTCTTC. This translates into CSVSSGVINEQFF. This sequence joins TRBV20-1 and TRBJ2-1; 9 positions match TRBD2. The germline gives CDR1 DFQATT, CDR2 SNEGSKA (reference sequence). The CDR3 has 13 residues. Trimming cost V 7 bases and J 6 bases; bases outside gene matches: 7.

There are a few counts of this clonotype. The V call is TRBV5-1, the J call TRBJ2-7, with D possibly TRBD2 on 6 matching bases. The CDR3 runs 15 residues. Trimming took 0 bases from V and 3 from J, leaving 13 bases between them. Germline V lookup: CDR1 SGHRS, CDR2 YFSETQ. This chain's CDR3 is CASSLGRGVGYEQYF. Here the CDR3 DNA reads TGCGCCAGCAGCTTGGGGCGGGGAGTGGGCTACGAGCAGTACTTC.

This clonotype was counted many times. The V and J genes are TRBV10-1 and TRBJ2-2; no clear D gene. The CDR3 covers 13 residues. V lost 2 bases to trimming and J lost 3 bases, with 4 bases between them. Germline CDR1 reads WNHNN; CDR2 reads SYGVQD (reference sequence). The CDR3 is CASSERDTGELFF. Written as DNA, the CDR3 is TGCGCCAGCAGTGAGAGGGACACCGGGGAGCTGTTTTTT.

This clonotype was observed at least ten times. This chain connects TRBV12-3 or TRBV12-4 to TRBJ2-7, with D maybe TRBD1 (6 bases). The length of the CDR3 is 13 residues. Trimming took 5 bases from V and 3 from J, leaving 11 bases between them. The DNA of the CDR3 is TGTGCCAGCAGTCCCCCGACAGGCTACGAGCAGTACTTC. This sequence encodes CASSPPTGYEQYF.

This clonotype has just a few counts. The chain links TRBV5-1 to TRBJ2-1; a possible D gene is TRBD1 (5 bases). The germline V gene encodes CDR1 SGHRS and CDR2 YFSETQ. V was shortened by 1 base and J by 0 bases, with 14 bases between the two germline ends. The CDR3 length is 17 residues. The CDR3 loop is CASSLWQGVSSYNEQFF. For the CDR3, the DNA is TGCGCCAGCAGCTTGTGGCAGGGCGTGAGCTCCTACAATGAGCAGTTCTTC.

This clonotype showed up just a few times. This chain uses TRBV20-1 with TRBJ1-6; D possibly corresponds to TRBD1 (6 bases). The CDR3 loop spans 12 amino acids. The germline V and J ends were trimmed by 4 bases and 7 bases, with 8 bases remaining between them. Germline V CDR1 and CDR2: DFQATT, SNEGSKA (reference sequence). The CDR3 loop is CSAIRGNSPLHF. CDR3 in DNA: TGCAGTGCTATAAGGGGGAATTCACCCCTCCACTTT.

This clonotype was counted at least ten times. The chain employs TRBV12-3 or TRBV12-4 and TRBJ1-1, with 10 bases identical to TRBD1. Trimming took 5 bases from V and 3 from J; bases not matched to a gene: 6. The CDR3 length is 15 residues. The DNA for the CDR3 is TGTGCCAGCAGTCTGGACAGGGGGGCGCACACTGAAGCTTTCTTT. Protein: CASSLDRGAHTEAFF.

The rearrangement uses TRBV20-1 and TRBJ2-7; D perhaps matches TRBD2 (5 bases). V lost 3 bases and J 6 bases, leaving 15 bases between the germline ends. CDR3 length equals 13 residues. Germline CDR1 is DFQATT and CDR2 is SNEGSKA (reference sequence). The CDR3 DNA reads as TGCAGTGCTAGTTTAGCGCAAGAACCCGAGCAGTACTTC. It is translated as CSASLAQEPEQYF.

The rearrangement uses TRBV27 and TRBJ2-2; perhaps TRBD2 as D (6 bases). CDR3 size: 16 residues. The V end lost 5 bases, the J end lost 3 bases, and 16 bases lay between the germline ends. Germline CDR1 is MNHEY and CDR2 is SMNVEV (reference sequence). CDR3 in amino acids: CASSASGVYYTGELFF. The CDR3, as DNA: TGTGCCAGCAGTGCGTCGGGGGTCTACTACACCGGGGAGCTGTTTTTT.

This clonotype turned up a few times. The genes are TRBV4-1 and TRBJ2-3, with 10 bases fitting TRBD2. CDR3 length: 16 residues. V was pared by 3 bases and J by 3 bases, with 6 bases of the junction left unmatched. The germline V gene has CDR1 MGHRA and CDR2 YSYEKL. CDR3: CASSHLGLADTDTQYF. DNA for the CDR3: TGCGCCAGCAGCCACCTCGGACTAGCGGATACAGATACGCAGTATTTT.

In its sample, this clonotype was seen a few times. In DNA form, the CDR3 reads TGCAGTGCTCAGAAGACTAGCGGGACCACAGATACGCAGTATTTT. Residues: CSAQKTSGTTDTQYF. V is TRBV20-1 and J is TRBJ2-3; 11 positions agree with TRBD2. The germline V gene has CDR1 DFQATT and CDR2 SNEGSKA (reference sequence). V gave up 5 bases and J gave up 2 bases; unmatched junction bases: 6. This CDR3 is built from 15 residues.

This clonotype appeared a few times. The gene calls are TRBV12-3 or TRBV12-4 and TRBJ2-2; 7 bases agree with TRBD2. V dropped 7 bases and J dropped 1; count of bases not matched to a gene: 9. This CDR3 is 16 amino acids long. The CDR3 region is CASTPPGGWNTGELFF. The CDR3 DNA is TGTGCCAGCACCCCTCCGGGGGGATGGAACACCGGGGAGCTGTTTTTT.

This clonotype was observed many times. The genes are TRBV12-3 or TRBV12-4 and TRBJ1-5; maybe TRBD1 (6 bases). The V end lost 8 bases, the J end lost 1 base, and 9 bases lay between the germline ends. This CDR3 region has 13 residues. CDR3: CASSGDSNQPQHF. CDR3 bases: TGTGCCAGCTCAGGGGACAGCAATCAGCCCCAGCATTTT.